A selection of T cell receptor beta chains follows, all from one sample in a study of T cells after yellow fever vaccination. One entry per CDR3 protein, called by TCRdb with MiXCR from the 5' RACE reads. This sample carries about 320,000 distinct CDR3 sequences, around 4.4% of them seen once, and the ten largest clones take approximately 19%. The specimen was PBMCs, collected 15 days after the yellow fever booster vaccination. The receptors stem from a man younger than 35 who received the YFV17D yellow fever vaccine. Both conserved end residues are part of each CDR3. D genes are given only for firm matches. Size values are once, few and many counts, or a class for expanded clones, and some rows have none.

v_gene,d_gene,abundance,j_gene,CDR3aa,CDR3nt
TRBV4-2,.,few,TRBJ1-4,CASSQDGSQHAQKLFF,TGTGCCAGCAGCCAAGATGGCAGCCAGCACGCCCAAAAACTGTTTTTT
TRBV9,.,.,TRBJ2-3,CASSGYRFDTQYF,TGTGCCAGCAGCGGCTACAGGTTCGATACGCAGTATTTT
TRBV19,.,.,TRBJ2-1,CASSIISGLNEQFF,TGTGCCAGTAGTATAATATCGGGGCTCAATGAGCAGTTCTTC
TRBV10-3,.,many,TRBJ1-5,CAISEQGQPQHF,TGTGCCATCAGTGAACAGGGTCAGCCCCAGCATTTT
TRBV27,TRBD1,few,TRBJ1-2,CASSHRGQDPNYGYTF,TGTGCCAGCAGTCACAGGGGGCAAGACCCCAACTATGGCTACACCTTC
TRBV5-1,.,many,TRBJ1-2,CASSLTTFGYTF,TGCGCCAGCAGCTTGACGACGTTTGGCTACACCTTC
TRBV10-2,.,few,TRBJ1-2,CASTPWQEGGYTF,TGCGCCAGCACCCCGTGGCAGGAGGGGGGCTACACCTTC
TRBV20-1,.,many,TRBJ1-5,CSGTEGNQPQHF,TGCAGTGGTACGGAGGGAAATCAGCCCCAGCATTTT
TRBV28,.,.,TRBJ2-3,CASSHHGGGQGSTDTQYF,TGTGCCAGCAGCCACCATGGGGGGGGGCAGGGGAGCACAGATACGCAGTATTTT
TRBV27,TRBD1,.,TRBJ1-1,CASKAGQGITEAFF,TGTGCCAGCAAAGCGGGACAGGGTATCACTGAAGCTTTCTTT
TRBV5-1,.,many,TRBJ1-1,CASSLGYRLNTEAFF,TGCGCCAGCAGCTTGGGGTACAGGTTGAACACTGAAGCTTTCTTT
TRBV15,TRBD1,.,TRBJ1-5,CATSRAQGIWSNQPQHF,TGTGCCACCAGCAGAGCACAGGGGATTTGGAGCAATCAGCCCCAGCATTTT
TRBV4-1,.,many,TRBJ1-5,CASSQDGATAYSNQPQHF,TGCGCCAGCAGCCAAGATGGGGCGACAGCTTATAGCAATCAGCCCCAGCATTTT
TRBV7-2,.,many,TRBJ2-3,CASSQVGKDTQYF,TGTGCCAGCAGCCAAGTCGGGAAAGATACGCAGTATTTT
TRBV5-5,.,.,TRBJ2-3,CASSRDNPTDTQYF,TGTGCCAGCAGCCGAGACAATCCTACAGATACGCAGTATTTT
TRBV6-4,.,many,TRBJ2-3,CASSDGGATDTQYF,TGTGCCAGCAGTGACGGGGGGGCGACAGATACGCAGTATTTT
TRBV25-1,TRBD2,many,TRBJ2-3,CASSAGLPRDTQYF,TGTGCCAGCAGTGCGGGACTACCTCGAGATACGCAGTATTTT
TRBV7-3,.,many,TRBJ2-1,CASSPHGALASYNEQFF,TGTGCCAGCAGCCCTCACGGGGCACTAGCATCCTACAATGAGCAGTTCTTC
TRBV10-3,TRBD1,few,TRBJ2-5,CAIRKQGEETQYF,TGTGCCATCAGAAAACAGGGGGAAGAGACCCAGTACTTC
TRBV4-3,TRBD1,.,TRBJ2-7,CASSQLAGGQGFEQYF,TGCGCCAGCAGCCAGCTAGCCGGGGGACAGGGGTTCGAGCAGTACTTC
TRBV9,TRBD2,many,TRBJ2-3,CASSVDGGGSTDTQYF,TGTGCCAGCAGCGTAGACGGCGGGGGGAGCACAGATACGCAGTATTTT
TRBV7-9,.,few,TRBJ2-5,CASRGFERETQYF,TGTGCCAGCAGGGGCTTTGAGCGCGAGACCCAGTACTTC
TRBV28,TRBD1,many,TRBJ1-5,CASSLGDRDSNQPQHF,TGTGCCAGCAGTTTAGGCGACAGGGATAGCAATCAGCCCCAGCATTTT
TRBV28,.,few,TRBJ2-5,CASSTTGPWETQYF,TGTGCCAGCAGTACTACAGGGCCCTGGGAGACCCAGTACTTC
TRBV7-3,TRBD2,many,TRBJ2-1,CASSLLAASNEQFF,TGTGCCAGCAGCTTACTAGCGGCGAGCAATGAGCAGTTCTTC
TRBV9,TRBD2,many,TRBJ2-2,CASSVTGGHHTGELFF,TGTGCCAGCAGCGTGACGGGGGGGCATCACACCGGGGAGCTGTTTTTT
TRBV7-3,.,many,TRBJ2-7,CASGTGLINEQYF,TGTGCCAGCGGGACGGGGTTAATCAACGAGCAGTACTTC
TRBV12-3/TRBV12-4,.,many,TRBJ2-3,CASGGTDTQYF,TGTGCCAGCGGGGGCACAGATACGCAGTATTTT
TRBV5-5,.,.,TRBJ2-7,CASSLVGDYEQYF,TGTGCCAGCAGCTTAGTCGGGGACTACGAGCAGTACTTC
TRBV5-1,.,few,TRBJ2-2,CASSLPDLVEGTGELFF,TGCGCCAGCAGCTTGCCCGACCTAGTTGAGGGCACCGGGGAGCTGTTTTTT
TRBV25-1,.,many,TRBJ1-4,CATERANEKLFF,TGTGCCACCGAAAGAGCTAATGAAAAACTGTTTTTT
TRBV20-1,.,few,TRBJ2-2,CSARAYPGSTGELFF,TGCAGTGCTAGAGCTTATCCAGGGAGCACCGGGGAGCTGTTTTTT
TRBV12-3/TRBV12-4,TRBD2,many,TRBJ2-1,CASSLCRLAGGCLDEQFF,TGTGCCAGCAGTTTATGTCGTTTAGCGGGGGGGTGTTTGGATGAGCAGTTCTTC
TRBV20-1,TRBD1,many,TRBJ2-3,CSASRTGGRSDTQYF,TGCAGTGCTAGTAGGACAGGGGGGCGTTCGGATACGCAGTATTTT
TRBV2,.,many,TRBJ2-2,CASGGANTGELFF,TGTGCGTCTGGAGGGGCTAACACCGGGGAGCTGTTTTTT
TRBV20-1,.,many,TRBJ1-1,CSALPGRANTEAFF,TGCAGTGCCCTACCGGGACGGGCGAACACTGAAGCTTTCTTT
TRBV7-9,.,few,TRBJ1-2,CASSLGIGHESYGYTF,TGTGCCAGCAGCTTAGGGATTGGACACGAGTCATATGGCTACACCTTC
TRBV20-1,.,many,TRBJ2-1,CSAATDPTSYNEQFF,TGCAGTGCCGCGACCGACCCGACATCCTACAATGAGCAGTTCTTC
TRBV20-1,TRBD1,.,TRBJ1-6,CSARPDKGGGGSSPLHF,TGCAGTGCTAGACCTGACAAAGGGGGAGGGGGCTCTTCACCCCTCCACTTT
TRBV28,.,many,TRBJ1-1,CASSSPGRANTEAFF,TGTGCCAGCAGTTCCCCCGGCAGGGCCAACACTGAAGCTTTCTTT
TRBV3-1,.,.,TRBJ1-6,CASSSTRDSPLHF,TGTGCCAGCAGCTCTACGAGGGATTCACCCCTCCACTTT
TRBV6-5,.,.,TRBJ1-5,CASRSLWSNQPQHF,TGTGCCAGCAGATCCCTCTGGAGCAATCAGCCCCAGCATTTT
TRBV4-3,.,many,TRBJ1-3,CASSAAGAANTIYF,TGCGCCAGCAGCGCGGCAGGGGCGGCGAACACCATATATTTT
TRBV5-1,TRBD2,.,TRBJ2-1,CASSLNGLGYNEQFF,TGCGCCAGCAGCTTAAATGGACTAGGGTACAATGAGCAGTTCTTC
TRBV4-3,.,many,TRBJ1-2,CASSQGLAGSLIYGYTF,TGCGCCAGCAGCCAAGGTCTGGCAGGGTCCTTAATCTATGGCTACACCTTC